The T cell receptor (beta chain) under discussion was sequenced for a study of blood T cell repertoires in COVID-19. Study summary: From T cells, B-cell-depleted T cells, or PBMCs came the material, which was cDNA or gDNA.

Cohort assignment relied on participant-reported clinical history. This CDR3 has 14 amino acids. In germline, CDR1 is SQVTM, CDR2 ANQGSEA. Trimming pared 8 bases from V and 5 bases from J, leaving 21 bases between. Per the study methods: Researchers report that nucleated cell counts were estimated from reference gene primer amplification. Sequencing was performed with immunoSEQ multiplex PCR; in TCRdb, only in-frame clones are kept and a portion is missing. V, J and clone size were drawn from that table, and D and trimming were deduced from the DNA. The sample has around 300,000 clones, 85% to 90% seen once.

Material: PBMCs or T cells enriched from blood (not recorded which). This receptor was taken from a woman younger than 35 who had recovered from COVID-19. The chain is built from TRBV29-1 and TRBJ1-1; D is unclear. The CDR3 sequence: CSTPRGEGTTEAFF. The CDR3 DNA reads TGCAGCACACCACGTGGGGAGGGCACGACTGAAGCTTTCTTT.